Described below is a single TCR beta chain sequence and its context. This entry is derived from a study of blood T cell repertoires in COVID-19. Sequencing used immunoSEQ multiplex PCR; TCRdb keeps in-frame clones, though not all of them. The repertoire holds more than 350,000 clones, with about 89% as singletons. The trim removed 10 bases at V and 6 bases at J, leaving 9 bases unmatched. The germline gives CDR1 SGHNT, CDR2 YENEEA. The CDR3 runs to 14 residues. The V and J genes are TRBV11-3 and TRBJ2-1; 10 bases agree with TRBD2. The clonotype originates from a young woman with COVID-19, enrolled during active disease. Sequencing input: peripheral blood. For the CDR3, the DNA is TGTGCCACTAAGAGGGCTAGCGGGAGCAATGAGCAGTTCTTC. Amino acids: CATKRASGSNEQFF.